This T cell receptor (beta chain) stems from a study of graft-versus-host responses after intestinal transplantation. The CDR3 runs 15 residues. Per germline, CDR1 SGHVS and CDR2 FNYEAQ. V gave up 5 bases and J gave up 1 base, with 14 bases separating them. Clones were sequenced by immunoSEQ multiplex PCR, and TCRdb holds only the in-frame ones, with some missing. The sample has 6,700 or so clones; 22% are singletons. Sequenced material: alloreactive CD4+ T cells from a mixed lymphocyte reaction culture, taken before transplantation. This sample's subset: CFSE-low proliferating T cells sorted from roughly six-day pre-transplant mixed lymphocyte reaction (GvH or HvG direction). The gene calls are TRBV7-6 and TRBJ1-1; no definite D call. The receptor comes from a human patient who was an organ donor for intestinal transplantation. The chain's CDR3 is CASSPPQNRNTEAFF. CDR3 nucleotides: TGTGCCAGCAGCCCCCCCCAAAACCGGAACACTGAAGCTTTCTTT.